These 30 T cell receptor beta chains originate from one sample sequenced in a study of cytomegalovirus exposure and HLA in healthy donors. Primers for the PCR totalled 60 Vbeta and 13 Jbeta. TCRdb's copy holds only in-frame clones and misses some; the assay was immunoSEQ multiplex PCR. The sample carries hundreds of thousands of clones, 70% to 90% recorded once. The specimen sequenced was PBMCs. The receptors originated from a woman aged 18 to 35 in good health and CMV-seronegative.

The CDR3 spells CAWSVRISEKLFF. As DNA, the CDR3 is TGTGCCTGGAGTGTTCGTATTTCGGAAAAACTGTTTTTT. The chain employs TRBV30 and TRBJ1-4, with D hard to call. V lost 0 bases and J 8 bases, leaving 10 bases between the germline ends. CDR3 length: 13 residues. CDR1 and CDR2 from the germline V gene are GTSNPN and SVGIG (reference sequence).

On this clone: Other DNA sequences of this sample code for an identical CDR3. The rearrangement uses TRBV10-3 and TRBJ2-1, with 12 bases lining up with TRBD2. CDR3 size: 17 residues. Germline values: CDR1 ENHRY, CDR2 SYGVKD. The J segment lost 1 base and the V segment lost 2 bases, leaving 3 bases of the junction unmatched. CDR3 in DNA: TGTGCCATCAGTGAGCCGACTAGCGGGGGTTCCTACAATGAGCAGTTCTTC. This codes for CAISEPTSGGSYNEQFF.

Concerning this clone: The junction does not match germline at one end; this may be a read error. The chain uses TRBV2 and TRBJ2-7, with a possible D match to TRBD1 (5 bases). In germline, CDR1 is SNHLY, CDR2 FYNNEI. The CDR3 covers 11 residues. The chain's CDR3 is CASSVLGRVGF. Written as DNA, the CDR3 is TGTGCCAGCAGTGTATTGGGCAGGGTGGGTTTC.

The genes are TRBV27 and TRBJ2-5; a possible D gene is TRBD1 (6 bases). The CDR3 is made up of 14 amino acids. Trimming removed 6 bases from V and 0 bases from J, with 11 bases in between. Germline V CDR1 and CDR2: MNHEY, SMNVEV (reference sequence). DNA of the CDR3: TGTGCCAGCAGACCCACAGGGTACCAAGAGACCCAGTACTTC. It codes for CASRPTGYQETQYF.

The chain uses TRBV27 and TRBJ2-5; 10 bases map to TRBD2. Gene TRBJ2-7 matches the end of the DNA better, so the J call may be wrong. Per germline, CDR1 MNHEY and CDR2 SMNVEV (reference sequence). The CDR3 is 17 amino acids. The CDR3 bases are TGTGCCAGCAGTTTAAGGCTAGCGGGGGCAGCCTCCTACGAGCAGTACTTC. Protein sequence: CASSLRLAGAASYEQYF.

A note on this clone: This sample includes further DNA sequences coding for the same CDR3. The CDR3 DNA follows: TGTGCCAGTAGTATTGGCGGGGGGGCCTACAATGAGCAGTTCTTC. It translates to CASSIGGGAYNEQFF. The V call is TRBV19, the J call TRBJ2-1, with 9 positions matching TRBD2. Germline values: CDR1 LNHDA, CDR2 SQIVND (reference sequence). The CDR3 is made up of 15 amino acids. Losses at the gene ends were 3 bases for V and 2 bases for J; bases not matched to a gene: 2.

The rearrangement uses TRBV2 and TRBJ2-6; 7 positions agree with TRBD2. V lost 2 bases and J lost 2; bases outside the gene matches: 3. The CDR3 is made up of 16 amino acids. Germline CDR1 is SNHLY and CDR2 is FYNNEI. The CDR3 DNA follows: TGTGCCAGCAGTGAATTGGGGGGGGCTGGGGCCAACGTCCTGACTTTC. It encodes CASSELGGAGANVLTF.

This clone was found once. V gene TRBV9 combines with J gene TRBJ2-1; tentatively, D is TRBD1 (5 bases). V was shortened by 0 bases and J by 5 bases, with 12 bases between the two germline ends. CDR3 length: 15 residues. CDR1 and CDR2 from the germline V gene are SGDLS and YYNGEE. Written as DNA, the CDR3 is TGTGCCAGCAGCGTAGAGGGGTTTGGACACAATGAGCAGTTCTTC. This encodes CASSVEGFGHNEQFF.

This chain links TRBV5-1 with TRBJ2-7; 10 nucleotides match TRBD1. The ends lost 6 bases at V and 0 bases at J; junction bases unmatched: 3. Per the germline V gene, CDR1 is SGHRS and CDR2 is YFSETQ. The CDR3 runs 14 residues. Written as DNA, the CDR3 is TGCGCCAGCATGTGGGACAGGGGCTCCTACGAGCAGTACTTC. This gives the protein CASMWDRGSYEQYF.

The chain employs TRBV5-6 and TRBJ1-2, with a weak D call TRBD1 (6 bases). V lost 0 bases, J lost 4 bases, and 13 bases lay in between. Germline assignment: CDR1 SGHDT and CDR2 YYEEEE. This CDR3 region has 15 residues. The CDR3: CASSLVGEGGYGYTF. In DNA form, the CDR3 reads TGTGCCAGCAGCTTGGTCGGAGAAGGGGGCTATGGCTACACCTTC.

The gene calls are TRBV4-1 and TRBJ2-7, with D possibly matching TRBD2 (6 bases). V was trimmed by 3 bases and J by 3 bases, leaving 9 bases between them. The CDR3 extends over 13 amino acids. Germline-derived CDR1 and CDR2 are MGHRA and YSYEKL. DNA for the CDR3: TGCGCCAGCAGCCACGGGGGTATCTACGAGCAGTACTTC. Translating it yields CASSHGGIYEQYF.

The CDR3 coding sequence is TGTGCCAGCAGTGCCGGGAGACAGGGCGGCACTGAAGCTTTCTTT. This gives the protein CASSAGRQGGTEAFF. The rearrangement joins TRBV6-1 to TRBJ1-1; 7 bases align to TRBD1. CDR1 and CDR2 (germline): MNHNS, SASEGT. V gave up 4 bases and J gave up 4 bases; unmatched junction bases: 9. The CDR3 sequence is 15 residues long.

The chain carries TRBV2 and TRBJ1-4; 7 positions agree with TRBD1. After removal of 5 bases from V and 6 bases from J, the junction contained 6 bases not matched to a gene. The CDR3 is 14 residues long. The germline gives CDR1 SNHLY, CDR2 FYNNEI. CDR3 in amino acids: CASSRDSGYEKLFF. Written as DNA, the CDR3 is TGTGCCAGCAGTAGGGACAGCGGATATGAAAAACTGTTTTTT.

The CDR3 protein is CASSTGTSGKQETQYF. CDR3 DNA sequence: TGCGCCAGCAGCACCGGGACTAGCGGAAAACAAGAGACCCAGTACTTC. V gene TRBV5-1 combines with J gene TRBJ2-5, with 11 bases that match TRBD2. Germline trimming cut 4 bases from V and 2 bases from J; bases unmatched to any gene: 7. This CDR3 has 16 amino acids. Germline CDR1 reads SGHRS; CDR2 reads YFSETQ.

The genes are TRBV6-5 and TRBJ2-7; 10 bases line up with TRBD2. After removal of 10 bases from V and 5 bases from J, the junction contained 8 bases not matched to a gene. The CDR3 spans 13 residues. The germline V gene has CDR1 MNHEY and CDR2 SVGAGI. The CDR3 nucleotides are TGTGCCACCACCACAGGACTAGCGGACGAGCAGTACTTC. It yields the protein CATTTGLADEQYF.

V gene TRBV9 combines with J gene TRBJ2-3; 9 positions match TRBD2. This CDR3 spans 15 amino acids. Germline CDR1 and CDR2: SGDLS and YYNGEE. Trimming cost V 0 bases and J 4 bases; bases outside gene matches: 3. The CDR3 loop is CASSVGGLASDTQYF. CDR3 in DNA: TGTGCCAGCAGCGTAGGAGGACTAGCGTCAGATACGCAGTATTTT.

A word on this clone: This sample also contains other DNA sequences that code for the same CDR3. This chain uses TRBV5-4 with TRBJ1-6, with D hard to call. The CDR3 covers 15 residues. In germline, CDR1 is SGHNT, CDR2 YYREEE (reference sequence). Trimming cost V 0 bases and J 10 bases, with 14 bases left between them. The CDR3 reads CASSLESRSGSPLHF. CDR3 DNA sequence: TGTGCCAGCAGCTTGGAATCCAGGTCCGGCTCACCCCTCCACTTT.

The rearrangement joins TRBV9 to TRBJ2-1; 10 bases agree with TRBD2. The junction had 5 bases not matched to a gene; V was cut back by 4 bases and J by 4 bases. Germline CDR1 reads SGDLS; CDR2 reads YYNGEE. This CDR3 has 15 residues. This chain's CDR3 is CASSQGAGGYNEQFF. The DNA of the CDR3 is TGTGCCAGCAGCCAAGGAGCGGGGGGGTACAATGAGCAGTTCTTC.

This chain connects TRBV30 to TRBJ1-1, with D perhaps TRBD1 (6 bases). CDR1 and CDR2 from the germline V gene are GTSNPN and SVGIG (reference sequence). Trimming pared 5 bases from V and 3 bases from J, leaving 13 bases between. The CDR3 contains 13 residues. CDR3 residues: CAWFDRPDTEAFF. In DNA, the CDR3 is TGTGCCTGGTTCGACAGGCCGGACACTGAAGCTTTCTTT.

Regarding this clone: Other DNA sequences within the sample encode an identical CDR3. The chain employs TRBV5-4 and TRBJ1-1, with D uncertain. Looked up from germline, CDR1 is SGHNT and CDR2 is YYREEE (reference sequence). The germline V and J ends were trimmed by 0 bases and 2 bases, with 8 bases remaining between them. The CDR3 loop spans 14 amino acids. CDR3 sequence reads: CASSLAGTNTEAFF. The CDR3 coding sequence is TGTGCCAGCAGCTTGGCGGGAACAAACACTGAAGCTTTCTTT.

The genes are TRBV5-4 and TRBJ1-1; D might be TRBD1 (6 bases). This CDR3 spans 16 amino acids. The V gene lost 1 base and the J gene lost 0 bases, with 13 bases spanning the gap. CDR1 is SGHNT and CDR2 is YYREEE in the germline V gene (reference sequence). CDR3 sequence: CASSLFSRGLNTEAFF. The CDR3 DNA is TGTGCCAGCAGCTTGTTCTCGCGGGGGCTGAACACTGAAGCTTTCTTT. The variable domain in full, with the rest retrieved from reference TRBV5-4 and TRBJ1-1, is ETGVTQSPTHLIKTRGQQVTLRCSSQSGHNTVSWYQQALGQGPQFIFQYYREEENGRGNFPPRFSGLQFPNYSSELNVNALELDDSALYLCASSLFSRGLNTEAFFGQGTRLTVV.

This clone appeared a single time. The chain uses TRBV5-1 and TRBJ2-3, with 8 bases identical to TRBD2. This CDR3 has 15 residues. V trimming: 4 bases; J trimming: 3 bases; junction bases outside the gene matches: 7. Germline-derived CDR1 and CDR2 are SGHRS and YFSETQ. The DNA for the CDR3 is TGCGCCAGCAGCCGACCGGGGGGGCGTACAGATACGCAGTATTTT. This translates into CASSRPGGRTDTQYF. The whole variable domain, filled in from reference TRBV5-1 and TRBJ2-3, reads KAGVTQTPRYLIKTRGQQVTLSCSPISGHRSVSWYQQTPGQGLQFLFEYFSETQRNKGNFPGRFSGRQFSNSRSEMNVSTLELGDSALYLCASSRPGGRTDTQYFGPGTRLTVL.

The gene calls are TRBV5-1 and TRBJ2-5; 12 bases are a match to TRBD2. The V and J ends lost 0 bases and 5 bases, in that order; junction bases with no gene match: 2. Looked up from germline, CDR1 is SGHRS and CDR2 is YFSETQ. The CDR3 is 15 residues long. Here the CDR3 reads CASSLAGTSGETQYF. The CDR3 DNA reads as TGCGCCAGCAGCTTGGCCGGGACTAGCGGGGAGACCCAGTACTTC.

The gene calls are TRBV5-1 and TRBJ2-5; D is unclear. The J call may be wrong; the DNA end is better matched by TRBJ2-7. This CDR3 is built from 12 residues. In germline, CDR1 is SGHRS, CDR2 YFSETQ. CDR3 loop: CASSFGDYEQYF. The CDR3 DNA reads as TGCGCCAGCAGCTTCGGAGACTACGAGCAGTACTTC.

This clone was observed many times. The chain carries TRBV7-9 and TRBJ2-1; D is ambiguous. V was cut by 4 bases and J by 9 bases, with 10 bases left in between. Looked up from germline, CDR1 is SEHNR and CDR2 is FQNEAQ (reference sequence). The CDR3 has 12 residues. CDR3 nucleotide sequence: TGTGCCAGCAGCTCAATCGCGGCTGAGCAGTTCTTC. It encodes CASSSIAAEQFF.

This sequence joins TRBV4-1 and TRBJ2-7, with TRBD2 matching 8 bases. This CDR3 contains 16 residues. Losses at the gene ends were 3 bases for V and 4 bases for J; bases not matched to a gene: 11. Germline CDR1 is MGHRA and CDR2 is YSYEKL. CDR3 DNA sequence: TGCGCCAGCAGCCAGTCCCCCGGGACTAGGGTGTACGAGCAGTACTTC. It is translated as CASSQSPGTRVYEQYF.

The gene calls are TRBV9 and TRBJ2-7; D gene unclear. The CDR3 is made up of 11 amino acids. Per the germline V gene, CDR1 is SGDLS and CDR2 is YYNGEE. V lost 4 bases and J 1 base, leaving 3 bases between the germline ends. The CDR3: CASSPSYEQYF. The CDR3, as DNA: TGTGCCAGCAGCCCGTCCTACGAGCAGTACTTC. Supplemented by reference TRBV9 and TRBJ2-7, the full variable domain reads DSGVTQTPKHLITATGQRVTLRCSPRSGDLSVYWYQQSLDQGLQFLIQYYNGEERAKGNILERFSAQQFPDLHSELNLSSLELGDSALYFCASSPSYEQYFGPGTRLTVT.

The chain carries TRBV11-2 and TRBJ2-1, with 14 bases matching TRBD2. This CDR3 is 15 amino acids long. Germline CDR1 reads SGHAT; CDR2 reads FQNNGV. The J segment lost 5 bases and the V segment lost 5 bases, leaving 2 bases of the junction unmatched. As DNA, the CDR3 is TGTGCCAGCAGCGGGGGACTAGCGGGGGACAATGAGCAGTTCTTC. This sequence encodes CASSGGLAGDNEQFF.

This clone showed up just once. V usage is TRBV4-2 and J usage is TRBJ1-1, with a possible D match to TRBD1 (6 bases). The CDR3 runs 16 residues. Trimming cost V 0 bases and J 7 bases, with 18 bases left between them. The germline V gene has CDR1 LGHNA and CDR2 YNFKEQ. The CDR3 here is CASSQDGGARNGEAFF. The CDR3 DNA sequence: TGTGCCAGCAGCCAAGATGGGGGGGCGCGGAACGGTGAAGCTTTCTTT.

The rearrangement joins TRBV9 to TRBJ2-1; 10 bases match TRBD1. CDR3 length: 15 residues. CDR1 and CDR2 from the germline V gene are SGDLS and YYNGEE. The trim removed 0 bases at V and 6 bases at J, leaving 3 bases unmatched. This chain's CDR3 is CASSVEGQGVNEQFF. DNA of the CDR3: TGTGCCAGCAGCGTAGAAGGACAGGGGGTCAATGAGCAGTTCTTC.